This T cell receptor beta chain emerged from a study of blood T cell repertoires in COVID-19. This CDR3 contains 14 residues. Germline CDR1 SNHLY, CDR2 FYNNEI. With 2 bases clipped from V and 9 bases from J, the junction kept 10 bases outside the gene matches. Assay used: immunoSEQ multiplex PCR; TCRdb lists only in-frame clones, some missing. This sample carries roughly 250,000 clones, roughly 84% of them seen once, and the ten largest clones take approximately 4%. J is TRBJ2-7 and V is TRBV2; 7 bases align to TRBD2. The TCR originated in a man aged 50 to 59 with active or convalescent COVID-19. Sequencing was done on a sample of peripheral blood. This CDR3 is CASSELREVGGQYF. The DNA for the CDR3 is TGTGCCAGCAGTGAACTCCGGGAGGTCGGTGGGCAGTACTTC.